This TCR beta chain was recorded in a study of synovial regulatory T cells in juvenile arthritis. Using immunoSEQ multiplex PCR, the repertoire was profiled, and TCRdb retains in-frame clones only, with some absent. Recorded for this sample: several thousand clones. Study observations and caveats: Blood Treg cells that were inflammation-associated showed lower TCR diversity than other blood Treg cells. Synovial Tregs shared more CDR3 sequences with iaTregs than other blood Tregs. Synovial Teff and blood CPL repertoires partially overlapped with iaTreg TCR repertoires, which were largely patient-private.

The CDR3 is 15 residues long. The DNA is not on file. Germline V gene lookup returns CDR1 SGHVS and CDR2 FNYEAQ. On this clone itself: Its specificity is not known.

The chain is built from TRBV7-6 and TRBJ1-2; TCRdb lists TRBD1, though no DNA is available to test this call. The sequencing sample was made of Treg cells from blood. The sample's subset: remaining (HLA-DR-negative) circulating blood Treg cells. This TCR came from a donor between 2 and 35 years old with juvenile idiopathic arthritis. This CDR3 reads CASSLFNRGPRGYTF.